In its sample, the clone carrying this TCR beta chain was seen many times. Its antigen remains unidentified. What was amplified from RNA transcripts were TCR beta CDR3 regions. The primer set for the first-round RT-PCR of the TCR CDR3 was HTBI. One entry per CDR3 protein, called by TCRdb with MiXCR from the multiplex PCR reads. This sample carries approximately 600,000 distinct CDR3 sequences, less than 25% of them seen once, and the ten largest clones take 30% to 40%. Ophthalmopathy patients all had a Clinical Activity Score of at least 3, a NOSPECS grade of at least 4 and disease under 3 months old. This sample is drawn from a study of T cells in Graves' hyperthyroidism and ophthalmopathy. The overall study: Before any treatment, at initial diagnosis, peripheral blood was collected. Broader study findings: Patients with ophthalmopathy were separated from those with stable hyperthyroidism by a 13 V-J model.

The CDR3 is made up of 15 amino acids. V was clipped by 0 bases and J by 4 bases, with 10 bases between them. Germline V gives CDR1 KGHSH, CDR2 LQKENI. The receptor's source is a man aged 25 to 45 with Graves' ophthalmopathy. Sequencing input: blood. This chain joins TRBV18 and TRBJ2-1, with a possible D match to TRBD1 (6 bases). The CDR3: CASSPPGGTYNEQFF. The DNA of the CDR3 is TGTGCCAGCTCACCACCAGGGGGAACTTACAATGAGCAGTTCTTC.